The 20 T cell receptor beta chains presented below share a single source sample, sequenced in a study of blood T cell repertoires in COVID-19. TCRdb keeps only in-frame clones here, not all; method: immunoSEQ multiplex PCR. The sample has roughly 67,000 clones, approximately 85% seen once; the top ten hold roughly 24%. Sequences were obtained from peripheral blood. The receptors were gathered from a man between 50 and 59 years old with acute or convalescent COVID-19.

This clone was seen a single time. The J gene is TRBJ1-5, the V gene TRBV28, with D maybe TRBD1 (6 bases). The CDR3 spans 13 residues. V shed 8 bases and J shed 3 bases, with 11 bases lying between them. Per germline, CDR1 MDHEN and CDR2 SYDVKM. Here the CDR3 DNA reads TGTGCCAGCGAGGACAGCGTCAATCAGCCCCAGCATTTT. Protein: CASEDSVNQPQHF.

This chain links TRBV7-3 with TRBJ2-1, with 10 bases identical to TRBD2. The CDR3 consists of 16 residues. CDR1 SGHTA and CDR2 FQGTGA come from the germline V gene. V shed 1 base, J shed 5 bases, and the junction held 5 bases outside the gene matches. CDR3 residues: CASSLISAGGHNEQFF. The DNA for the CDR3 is TGTGCCAGCAGCTTAATCTCAGCGGGGGGGCACAATGAGCAGTTCTTC.

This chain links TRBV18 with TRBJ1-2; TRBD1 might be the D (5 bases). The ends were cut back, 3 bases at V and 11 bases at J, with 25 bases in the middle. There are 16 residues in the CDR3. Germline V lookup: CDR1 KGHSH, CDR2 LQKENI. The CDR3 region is CASSPDQGRQSYDYTF. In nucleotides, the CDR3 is TGTGCCAGCTCACCTGACCAGGGTAGACAGTCCTATGATTACACCTTC.

The CDR3 loop reads CASSIQQGAGSPLHF. CDR3 DNA: TGTGCCAGTAGTATCCAACAGGGGGCAGGTTCACCCCTCCACTTT. The chain is built from TRBV19 and TRBJ1-6; 9 bases are shared with TRBD1. CDR1 is LNHDA and CDR2 is SQIVND in the germline V gene (reference sequence). The CDR3 length is 15 residues. Losses at the gene ends were 3 bases for V and 9 bases for J; bases not matched to a gene: 6.

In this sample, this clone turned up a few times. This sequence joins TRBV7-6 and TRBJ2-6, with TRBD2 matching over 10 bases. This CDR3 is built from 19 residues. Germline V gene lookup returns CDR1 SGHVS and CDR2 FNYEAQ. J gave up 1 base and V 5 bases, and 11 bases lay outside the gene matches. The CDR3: CASSKLPSGGASGANVLTF. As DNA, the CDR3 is TGTGCCAGCAGCAAACTTCCCAGCGGGGGGGCTTCTGGGGCCAACGTCCTGACTTTC.

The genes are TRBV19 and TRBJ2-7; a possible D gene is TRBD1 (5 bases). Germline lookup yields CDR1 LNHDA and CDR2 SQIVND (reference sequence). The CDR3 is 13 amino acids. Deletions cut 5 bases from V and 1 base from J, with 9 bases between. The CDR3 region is CASSWGPSYEQYF. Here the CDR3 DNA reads TGTGCCAGTAGTTGGGGCCCATCCTACGAGCAGTACTTC.

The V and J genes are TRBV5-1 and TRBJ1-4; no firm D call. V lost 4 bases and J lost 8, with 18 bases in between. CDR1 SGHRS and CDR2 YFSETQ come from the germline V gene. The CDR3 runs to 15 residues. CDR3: CASSPGFAGTEKLFF. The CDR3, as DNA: TGCGCCAGCAGCCCGGGGTTCGCGGGTACAGAAAAACTGTTTTTT. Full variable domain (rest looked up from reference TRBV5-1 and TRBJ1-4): KAGVTQTPRYLIKTRGQQVTLSCSPISGHRSVSWYQQTPGQGLQFLFEYFSETQRNKGNFPGRFSGRQFSNSRSEMNVSTLELGDSALYLCASSPGFAGTEKLFFGSGTQLSVL.

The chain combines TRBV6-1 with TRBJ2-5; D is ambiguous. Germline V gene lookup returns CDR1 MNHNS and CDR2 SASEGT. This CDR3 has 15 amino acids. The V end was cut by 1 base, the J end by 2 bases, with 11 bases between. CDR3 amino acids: CASSEGWATQETQYF. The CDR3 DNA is TGTGCCAGCAGTGAAGGCTGGGCTACTCAAGAGACCCAGTACTTC.

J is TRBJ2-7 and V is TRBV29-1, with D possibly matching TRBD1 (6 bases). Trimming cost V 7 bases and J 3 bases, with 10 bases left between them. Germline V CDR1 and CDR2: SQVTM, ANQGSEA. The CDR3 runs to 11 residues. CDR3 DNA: TGCAGCGCCGGACAGTTCTACGAGCAGTACTTC. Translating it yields CSAGQFYEQYF.

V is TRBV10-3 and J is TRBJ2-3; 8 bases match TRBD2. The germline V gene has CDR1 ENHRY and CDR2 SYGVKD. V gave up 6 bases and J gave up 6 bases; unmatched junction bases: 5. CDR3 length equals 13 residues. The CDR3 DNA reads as TGTGCCATCAGGCGGGGGGAGGAGGATACGCAGTATTTT. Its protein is CAIRRGEEDTQYF.

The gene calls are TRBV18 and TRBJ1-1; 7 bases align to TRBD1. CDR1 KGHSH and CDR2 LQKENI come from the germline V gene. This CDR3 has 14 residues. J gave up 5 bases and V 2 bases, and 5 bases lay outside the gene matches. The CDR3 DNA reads TGTGCCAGCTCACCATCCCCAGGGGGAACTGAAGCTTTCTTT. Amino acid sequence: CASSPSPGGTEAFF.

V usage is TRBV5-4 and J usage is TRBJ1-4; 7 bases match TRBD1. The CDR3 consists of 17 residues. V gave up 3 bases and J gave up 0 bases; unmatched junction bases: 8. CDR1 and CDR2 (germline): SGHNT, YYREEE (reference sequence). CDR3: CASSWTTGTATNEKLFF. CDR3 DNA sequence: TGTGCCAGCAGCTGGACCACTGGGACAGCAACTAATGAAAAACTGTTTTTT.

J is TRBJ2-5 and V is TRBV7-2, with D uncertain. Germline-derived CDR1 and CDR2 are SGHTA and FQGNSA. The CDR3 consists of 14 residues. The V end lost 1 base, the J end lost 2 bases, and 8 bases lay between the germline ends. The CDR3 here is CASSLVAQQETQYF. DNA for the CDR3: TGTGCCAGCAGCTTAGTCGCCCAGCAAGAGACCCAGTACTTC.

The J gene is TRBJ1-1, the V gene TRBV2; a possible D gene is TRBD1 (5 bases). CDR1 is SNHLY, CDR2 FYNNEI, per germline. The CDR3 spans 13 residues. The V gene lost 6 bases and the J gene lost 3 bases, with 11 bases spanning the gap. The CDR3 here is CASRAPGYTEAFF. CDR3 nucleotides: TGTGCCAGCAGAGCTCCAGGGTACACTGAAGCTTTCTTT.

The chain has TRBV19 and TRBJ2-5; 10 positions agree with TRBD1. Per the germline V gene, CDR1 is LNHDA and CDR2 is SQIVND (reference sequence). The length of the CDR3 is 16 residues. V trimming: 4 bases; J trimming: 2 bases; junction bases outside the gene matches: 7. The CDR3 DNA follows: TGTGCCAGTAGTACCCGGGACAGGGGTTATCAAGAGACCCAGTACTTC. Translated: CASSTRDRGYQETQYF.

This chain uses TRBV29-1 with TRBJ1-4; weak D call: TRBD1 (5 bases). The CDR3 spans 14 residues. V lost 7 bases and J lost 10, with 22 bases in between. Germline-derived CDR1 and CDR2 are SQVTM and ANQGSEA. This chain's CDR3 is CSARKEQAGGKLFF. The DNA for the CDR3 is TGCAGCGCCCGAAAGGAACAGGCAGGTGGAAAACTGTTTTTT.

The CDR3 region has the DNA TGTGCCAGCACCCTGAGGGGGTGGAACACCGGGGAGCTGTTTTTT. Protein: CASTLRGWNTGELFF. This chain connects TRBV6-5 to TRBJ2-2; possible D gene TRBD1, 6 bases. CDR1 is MNHEY, CDR2 SVGAGI, per germline. CDR3 length equals 15 residues. V lost 7 bases and J 1 base, leaving 13 bases between the germline ends.

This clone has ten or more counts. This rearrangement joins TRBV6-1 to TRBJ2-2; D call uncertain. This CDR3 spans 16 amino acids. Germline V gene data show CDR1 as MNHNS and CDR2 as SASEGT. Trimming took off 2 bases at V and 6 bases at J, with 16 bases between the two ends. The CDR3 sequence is CASSEINDMKAGELFF. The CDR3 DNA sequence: TGTGCCAGCAGTGAAATAAATGACATGAAGGCCGGGGAGCTGTTTTTT.

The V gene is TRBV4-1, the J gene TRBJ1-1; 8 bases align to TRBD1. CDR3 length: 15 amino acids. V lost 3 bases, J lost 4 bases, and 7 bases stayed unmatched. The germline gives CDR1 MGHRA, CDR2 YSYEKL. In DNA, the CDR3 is TGCGCCAGCAGCCAGGGACAGGTGGCGTTCACTGAAGCTTTCTTT. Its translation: CASSQGQVAFTEAFF.

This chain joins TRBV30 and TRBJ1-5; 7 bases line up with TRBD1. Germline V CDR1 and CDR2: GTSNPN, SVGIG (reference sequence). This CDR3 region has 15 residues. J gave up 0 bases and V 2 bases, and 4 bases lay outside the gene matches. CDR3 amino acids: CAWSQGGHSNQPQHF. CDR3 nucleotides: TGTGCCTGGAGTCAGGGGGGACATAGCAATCAGCCCCAGCATTTT.